This T cell receptor beta chain appears in the sequencing data of a study of CD4 T cells in relation to SARS-CoV-2 and coronaviruses. Study as a whole: PBMCs were cultured with antigen for roughly nine days before TCR beta sequencing.

Produced via immunoSEQ multiplex PCR; TCRdb's table is partial and in-frame only. The repertoire holds just over 25,000 clones, with roughly 76% as singletons. Germline-derived CDR1 and CDR2 are MGHDK and SYGVNS. After removal of 6 bases from V and 8 bases from J, the junction contained 15 bases not matched to a gene. This CDR3 spans 15 amino acids. Of note for this clone: Its specificity is unknown.

CD4+ T cells from unexposed donors were obtained before the COVID-19 pandemic (2011-2018). CD4+ T cells were isolated from the cells after about nine days of culture. As cell numbers allowed, unexposed-donor CD4+ T cells faced SARS-CoV-2 S/N and four cold-coronavirus spikes. Approximately 2 million PBMCs per well were cultured with approximately 9.5 IU/ml IL-2. The V and J genes are TRBV25-1 and TRBJ1-2; 7 bases fit TRBD1. This TCR was sampled from a human donor in good health. Sequenced sample: CD4+ T cells from PBMCs, cultured in vitro. CDR3 DNA: TGTGCCAGCAGCCCTCGAAGGGACAGCTCTTACGGCTACACCTTC. The encoded protein is CASSPRRDSSYGYTF.